Presented here are 8 T cell receptor beta chains from one specimen sequenced in a study of OX40 agonist ivuxolimab in advanced cancers. Sequencing was performed with immunoSEQ multiplex PCR; in TCRdb, only in-frame clones are kept and a portion is missing. This repertoire shows about 69,000 clones, around 87% found once; its top ten account for around 2.7%. The specimen comprised CD4+ or CD8+ T cells sorted from blood, sampled in a trial of the OX40 agonist ivuxolimab. The receptor set was obtained from an adult with an advanced solid tumor such as melanoma, head and neck, liver or kidney cancer.

The chain has TRBV10-1 and TRBJ2-3; D is undetermined. Trimming removed 0 bases from V and 4 bases from J, with 8 bases in between. The V gene's germline CDR1 is WNHNN and CDR2 SYGVQD (reference sequence). CDR3 length equals 14 residues. The DNA for the CDR3 is TGCGCCAGCAGTGAGTCGGGTCGGGCAGATACGCAGTATTTT. Protein product: CASSESGRADTQYF.

The chain couples TRBV28 to TRBJ1-1; 7 nucleotides match TRBD1. The V and J ends lost 5 bases and 1 base, in that order; junction bases with no gene match: 7. This CDR3 spans 15 amino acids. Per the germline V gene, CDR1 is MDHEN and CDR2 is SYDVKM. The CDR3 DNA reads as TGTGCCAGCAGTGCGACAGGGTCTCCGAACACTGAAGCTTTCTTT. Translation: CASSATGSPNTEAFF. Full variable domain (missing parts from reference TRBV28 and TRBJ1-1): DVKVTQSSRYLVKRTGEKVFLECVQDMDHENMFWYRQDPGLGLRLIYFSYDVKMKEKGDIPEGYSVSREKKERFSLILESASTNQTSMYLCASSATGSPNTEAFFGQGTRLTVV.

The genes are TRBV4-3 and TRBJ1-1; D not certain. Trimming took off 2 bases at V and 1 base at J, with 11 bases between the two ends. The CDR3 sequence is 15 residues long. In germline, CDR1 is LGHNA, CDR2 YSLEER. DNA of the CDR3: TGCGCCAGCAGCCAAAGTGAACAGAAGAACACTGAAGCTTTCTTT. Translated: CASSQSEQKNTEAFF.

This sequence joins TRBV6-5 and TRBJ2-2, with D perhaps TRBD1 (5 bases). The germline gives CDR1 MNHEY, CDR2 SVGAGI. The CDR3 sequence is 13 residues long. Trimming shortened V by 7 bases and J by 4 bases, and 10 bases separated the two germline ends. The DNA of the CDR3 is TGTGCCAGCATCAGGGCCCTCACCGGGGAGCTGTTTTTT. Protein product: CASIRALTGELFF.

This chain joins TRBV29-1 and TRBJ2-7; a weak D match, TRBD1 (6 bases). The CDR3 has 13 amino acids. Germline V gene lookup returns CDR1 SQVTM and CDR2 ANQGSEA. Trimming stripped 6 bases from V and 4 bases from J, with 16 bases between. The chain's CDR3 is CSVRMDSLYEQYF. In DNA form, the CDR3 reads TGCAGCGTCCGGATGGACAGTCTGTACGAGCAGTACTTC.

The genes are TRBV4-1 and TRBJ1-1; 8 nucleotides line up with TRBD1. The CDR3 covers 16 residues. The germline V gene has CDR1 MGHRA and CDR2 YSYEKL. J gave up 7 bases and V 3 bases, and 13 bases lay outside the gene matches. CDR3 in amino acids: CASSQDPGTGRYEAFF. The CDR3 coding sequence is TGCGCCAGCAGCCAGGACCCTGGGACAGGCCGCTATGAAGCTTTCTTT.

The chain uses TRBV19 and TRBJ1-1; D is ambiguous. Trimming stripped 2 bases from V and 7 bases from J, with 17 bases between. The CDR3 is 15 amino acids. Germline CDR1 is LNHDA and CDR2 is SQIVND (reference sequence). This chain's CDR3 is CASSITERLGSEAFF. Written as DNA, the CDR3 is TGTGCCAGTAGTATAACAGAAAGATTGGGGAGTGAAGCTTTCTTT.

This clone was counted a few times. CDR3 nucleotides: TGTGCCAGCAGCTTAGGACACATCCACGAGCAGTACTTC. Translated, it gives CASSLGHIHEQYF. V usage is TRBV7-9 and J usage is TRBJ2-7; D gene unclear. This CDR3 has 13 amino acids. Germline V lookup: CDR1 SEHNR, CDR2 FQNEAQ (reference sequence). V shed 1 base and J shed 5 bases, with 9 bases lying between them.